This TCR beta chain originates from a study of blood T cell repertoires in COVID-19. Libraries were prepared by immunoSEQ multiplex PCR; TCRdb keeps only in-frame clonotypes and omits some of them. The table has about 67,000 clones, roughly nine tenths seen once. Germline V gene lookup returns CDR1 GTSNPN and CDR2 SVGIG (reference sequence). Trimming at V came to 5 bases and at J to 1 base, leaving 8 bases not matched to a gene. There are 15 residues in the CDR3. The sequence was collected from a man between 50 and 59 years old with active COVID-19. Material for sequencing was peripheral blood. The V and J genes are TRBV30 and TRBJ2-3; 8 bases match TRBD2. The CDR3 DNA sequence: TGTGCCTGGGGGAAGGGAGCGGGAGGCACAGATACGCAGTATTTT. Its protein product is CAWGKGAGGTDTQYF.